This T cell receptor beta chain was recovered during a study of blood T cell repertoires in COVID-19. Study information: Sites across the United States, Italy and Spain contributed samples from acute and convalescent COVID-19. T cells, B-cell-depleted T cells, or PBMCs supplied cDNA or gDNA.

V gave up 4 bases and J gave up 5 bases, with 15 bases separating them. This CDR3 comprises 14 residues. The germline V gene has CDR1 SNHLY and CDR2 FYNNEI. Methods used by the authors: Reference gene primers were amplified, and this amplification served to estimate nucleated cell counts. TCRdb's table, derived via immunoSEQ multiplex PCR, lists solely in-frame clones and lacks some. From that table come the V and J calls and clone size; the DNA was used to work out D and trimming. This sample yields about 67,000 clones, of which 79% are seen a single time; 5% to 6.5% belongs to the top ten. Sample: peripheral blood. The TCR was taken from an older woman with acute or convalescent COVID-19. The chain has TRBV2 and TRBJ2-7; unclear D gene. This CDR3 reads CASSVEQISDEQYF. The CDR3 DNA reads TGTGCCAGCAGTGTCGAGCAAATATCCGACGAGCAGTACTTC.